The next 20 T cell receptor beta chains were all read from a single sample in a study of cytomegalovirus exposure and HLA in healthy donors. The PCR was carried out with 60 Vbeta primers and 13 Jbeta primers. Here immunoSEQ multiplex PCR was the method, and the copy in TCRdb shows in-frame clones only, minus some. Here the sample spans some 130,000 clones, about 70% being singletons. The sequencing input was PBMCs. These receptors all stem from a man aged 40-55 years in good health and CMV-seronegative.

Comments on this clone: This CDR3 is also generated by other DNA sequences in the sample. V usage is TRBV30 and J usage is TRBJ1-6; 9 nucleotides align to TRBD1. The CDR3 is made up of 13 amino acids. With V trimmed by 4 bases and J by 8 bases, 3 bases remained unmatched. Germline loops: CDR1 GTSNPN, CDR2 SVGIG (reference sequence). This CDR3 is CAWTGQGYSPLHF. DNA of the CDR3: TGTGCCTGGACGGGACAGGGATATTCACCCCTCCACTTT.

This clone was detected a few times. This chain joins TRBV5-6 and TRBJ1-4; TRBD1 matches at 9 bases. The trim removed 4 bases at V and 7 bases at J, leaving 8 bases unmatched. The CDR3 has 15 amino acids. Per the germline V gene, CDR1 is SGHDT and CDR2 is YYEEEE. CDR3 residues: CASSNLQGAREKLFF. The CDR3 coding sequence is TGTGCCAGCAGCAACTTACAGGGGGCGCGTGAAAAACTGTTTTTT.

This clone was seen a single time. The V and J genes are TRBV5-1 and TRBJ2-1, with 11 bases that match TRBD1. The germline V gene encodes CDR1 SGHRS and CDR2 YFSETQ. Trimming at V came to 5 bases and at J to 1 base, leaving 17 bases not matched to a gene. The CDR3 runs 20 residues. DNA for the CDR3: TGCGCCAGCAGTTCTGATGCCAGGACAGGGGGCGCTAGGTCCTACAATGAGCAGTTCTTC. Its translation: CASSSDARTGGARSYNEQFF.

The rearrangement joins TRBV28 to TRBJ2-7; 8 bases align to TRBD2. This CDR3 comprises 16 residues. CDR1 and CDR2 (germline): MDHEN, SYDVKM. CDR3 amino acids: CAGGGPTTKTLYEQYF. DNA for the CDR3: TGTGCGGGCGGGGGGCCCACCACGAAAACATTGTACGAGCAGTACTTC.

The V gene is TRBV29-1, the J gene TRBJ2-7, with 8 bases matching TRBD1. Trimming cost V 6 bases and J 2 bases; bases outside gene matches: 6. The CDR3 has 13 amino acids. Germline V gene data show CDR1 as SQVTM and CDR2 as ANQGSEA. For the CDR3, the DNA is TGCAGCGTACAGGGGGATGAAGCCTACGAGCAGTACTTC. Amino acid sequence: CSVQGDEAYEQYF.

The chain is built from TRBV7-8 and TRBJ1-2, with D perhaps matching TRBD1 (6 bases). In germline, CDR1 is SGHVS, CDR2 FQNEAQ. The CDR3 is 17 residues long. Trimming left V 5 bases short and J 4 bases short, with 23 bases between. The CDR3 DNA is TGTGCCAGCAGCCGCGGGTCCCCCCGAGGGGGTGGCTATGGCTACACCTTC. Its protein product is CASSRGSPRGGGYGYTF.

This chain uses TRBV18 with TRBJ2-1; D may be TRBD2 (5 bases). CDR1 and CDR2 (germline): KGHSH, LQKENI. This CDR3 contains 13 residues. V was pared by 6 bases and J by 8 bases, with 14 bases between. The CDR3 DNA reads as TGTGCCAGCTCCCCTTGGGGAGTAGATGAGCAGTTCTTC. It codes for CASSPWGVDEQFF.

This clone came up once. V usage is TRBV7-9 and J usage is TRBJ1-2; possibly TRBD1 for D (6 bases). The germline V and J ends were trimmed by 4 bases and 4 bases, with 19 bases remaining between them. Germline values: CDR1 SEHNR, CDR2 FQNEAQ (reference sequence). The CDR3 is 16 residues long. The CDR3 spells CASSSHLGTTGYGYTF. The CDR3 region has the DNA TGTGCCAGCAGCTCCCACCTAGGGACAACTGGCTATGGCTACACCTTC.

Only one count was recorded for this clone. This sequence joins TRBV6-5 and TRBJ1-6, with 11 bases identical to TRBD1. Germline V gene sequence: CDR1 MNHEY, CDR2 SVGAGI. Germline trimming cut 6 bases from V and 9 bases from J; bases unmatched to any gene: 4. This CDR3 region has 14 residues. For the CDR3, the DNA is TGTGCCAGCAGGATCGGACAGGGGGCTTCACCCCTCCACTTT. This gives the protein CASRIGQGASPLHF.

The chain combines TRBV10-3 with TRBJ1-6; 9 bases line up with TRBD1. The V segment lost 6 bases and the J segment 8 bases; nucleotides outside the gene matches: 5. The CDR3 loop spans 14 amino acids. Looked up from germline, CDR1 is ENHRY and CDR2 is SYGVKD. CDR3 nucleotides: TGTGCCATCAGCCAACAGGGGGCGTATTCACCCCTCCACTTT. Its translation is CAISQQGAYSPLHF.

V usage is TRBV5-4 and J usage is TRBJ1-1; 8 bases are shared with TRBD1. With 0 bases clipped from V and 4 bases from J, the junction kept 2 bases outside the gene matches. This CDR3 is built from 14 residues. Germline V lookup: CDR1 SGHNT, CDR2 YYREEE (reference sequence). CDR3 sequence reads: CASSLGQGTTEAFF. CDR3 in DNA: TGTGCCAGCAGCTTGGGACAGGGGACCACTGAAGCTTTCTTT.

The J gene is TRBJ1-2, the V gene TRBV29-1; a weak D match, TRBD1 (6 bases). Looked up from germline, CDR1 is SQVTM and CDR2 is ANQGSEA. V lost 7 bases to trimming and J lost 2 bases, with 11 bases between them. This CDR3 comprises 12 residues. CDR3 DNA sequence: TGCAGCGCCGAAGGACAGAACTATGGCTACACCTTC. Translation: CSAEGQNYGYTF. Filled out from reference TRBV29-1 and TRBJ1-2, the complete variable domain reads SAVISQKPSRDICQRGTSLTIQCQVDSQVTMMFWYRQQPGQSLTLIATANQGSEATYESGFVIDKFPISRPNLTFSTLTVSNMSPEDSSIYLCSAEGQNYGYTFGSGTRLTVV.

This clone has just a few counts. The identical CDR3 is also encoded by other nucleotide sequences in the sample. The rearrangement uses TRBV9 and TRBJ2-1; TRBD2 might be the D (5 bases). V was pared by 3 bases and J by 10 bases, with 8 bases between. Germline assignment: CDR1 SGDLS and CDR2 YYNGEE. There are 11 residues in the CDR3. The CDR3 coding sequence is TGTGCCAGCAGCGGCAGAGGGGAGCAGTTCTTC. Translated, it gives CASSGRGEQFF.

This chain links TRBV30 with TRBJ2-7; maybe TRBD2 (6 bases). CDR1 and CDR2 (germline): GTSNPN, SVGIG (reference sequence). The CDR3 totals 12 residues. V lost 3 bases and J 4 bases, leaving 10 bases between the germline ends. The CDR3 nucleotides are TGTGCCTGGAGGGAGAGCGGGTACGAGCAGTACTTC. The encoded protein is CAWRESGYEQYF.

The rearrangement uses TRBV29-1 and TRBJ1-2, with TRBD1 matching over 10 bases. V lost 1 base and J lost 7; bases outside the gene matches: 3. The germline V gene has CDR1 SQVTM and CDR2 ANQGSEA. This CDR3 contains 13 residues. For the CDR3, the DNA is TGCAGCGTTGAAGGACAGGGGGCGGCTGGCTACACCTTC. This sequence encodes CSVEGQGAAGYTF.

The CDR3 coding sequence is TGTGCCAGCAGTGAAGCAGGGACTAGCGGCTACAATGAGCAGTTCTTC. Its translation is CASSEAGTSGYNEQFF. The chain has TRBV6-1 and TRBJ2-1; TRBD2 agrees at 11 bases. Germline-derived CDR1 and CDR2 are MNHNS and SASEGT. V trimming: 0 bases; J trimming: 3 bases; junction bases outside the gene matches: 1. This CDR3 region has 16 residues.

The J gene is TRBJ2-5, the V gene TRBV6-1; no clear D gene. The CDR3 has 13 amino acids. The ends were cut back, 0 bases at V and 5 bases at J, with 7 bases in the middle. Germline V lookup: CDR1 MNHNS, CDR2 SASEGT. DNA for the CDR3: TGTGCCAGCAGTGAAGCAAGGCGGGAGACCCAGTACTTC. Translation gives CASSEARRETQYF.

This clone was counted between two and nine times. The V gene is TRBV7-8, the J gene TRBJ2-5, with D possibly matching TRBD2 (5 bases). Trimming removed 3 bases from V and 1 base from J, with 9 bases in between. The CDR3 spans 14 residues. Germline values: CDR1 SGHVS, CDR2 FQNEAQ. The CDR3 region is CASSLVSGQETQYF. The DNA for the CDR3 is TGTGCCAGCAGCTTGGTGAGCGGCCAAGAGACCCAGTACTTC.

The chain couples TRBV5-6 to TRBJ1-3; D uncertain. Germline V gives CDR1 SGHDT, CDR2 YYEEEE. The CDR3 loop spans 13 amino acids. V lost 0 bases, J lost 4 bases, and 5 bases lay in between. As DNA, the CDR3 is TGTGCCAGCAGCTTGGTAGAGGGAAACACCATATATTTT. Translating it yields CASSLVEGNTIYF.

This clone was seen only once. V gene TRBV4-3 combines with J gene TRBJ2-2; the D gene is possibly TRBD1 (6 bases). The germline V gene has CDR1 LGHNA and CDR2 YSLEER. Trimming removed 3 bases from V and 1 base from J, with 9 bases in between. CDR3 length equals 15 residues. The CDR3 nucleotides are TGCGCCAGCAGCCATCAGGACAGGAACACCGGGGAGCTGTTTTTT. Amino acids: CASSHQDRNTGELFF.